The rows below give T cell receptor beta chains drawn from one sample of a study of identical twins. TCRdb re-called the 5' RACE reads through MiXCR, storing one row per CDR3 protein. The table lists approximately 230,000 distinct CDR3 sequences, more than 12% of them singletons. Sequenced sample: memory (CD45RO+) T cells sorted from blood. The origin of the receptors is a woman under 30 in good health. Each CDR3 is given with its conserved first and last residue. Fields, in order: V gene, clone size, J gene, D gene, CDR3 protein, CDR3 DNA. The D gene is left open where the match is weak. Clone size is shown for a subset of rows, as once, few, many or a class of expanded clone.

TRBV5-1,.,TRBJ2-5,.,CASSRSGFQETQYF,TGCGCCAGCAGTAGGAGCGGTTTTCAAGAGACCCAGTACTTC
TRBV6-2/TRBV6-3,.,TRBJ2-1,TRBD1,CASGQGNEQFF,TGTGCCAGCGGACAGGGCAATGAGCAGTTCTTC
TRBV5-4,.,TRBJ2-2,TRBD1,CASSLWDRGATGELFF,TGTGCCAGCAGCTTGTGGGACAGGGGTGCCACCGGGGAGCTGTTTTTT
TRBV7-3,.,TRBJ2-7,.,CASSLSIRETYEQYF,TGTGCCAGCAGCTTAAGTATAAGAGAGACCTACGAGCAGTACTTC
TRBV12-3/TRBV12-4,.,TRBJ1-1,.,CASSFPGGEAFF,TGTGCCAGCAGTTTCCCCGGTGGTGAAGCTTTCTTT
TRBV6-5,few,TRBJ2-1,TRBD2,CASSYGGSVYNEQFF,TGTGCCAGCAGTTACGGCGGGAGCGTCTACAATGAGCAGTTCTTC
TRBV5-1,.,TRBJ2-6,.,CASSLRATDSGANVLTF,TGCGCCAGCAGCTTGCGGGCGACCGACTCTGGGGCCAACGTCCTGACTTTC
TRBV5-1,.,TRBJ2-3,TRBD2,CASSSGRLAYTDTQYF,TGCGCCAGCAGCTCCGGCCGACTAGCGTACACAGATACGCAGTATTTT
TRBV12-5,.,TRBJ2-1,TRBD2,CASGPFTGGRWNEQFF,TGTGCTAGTGGTCCTTTTACGGGAGGCCGGTGGAATGAGCAGTTCTTC
TRBV20-1,many,TRBJ2-1,.,CSASPRQITYNEQFF,TGCAGTGCTAGCCCGAGACAGATCACCTACAATGAGCAGTTCTTC
TRBV7-3,many,TRBJ1-1,.,CASSPGPNTEAFF,TGTGCCAGCAGCCCCGGGCCGAACACTGAAGCTTTCTTT
TRBV25-1,.,TRBJ1-1,.,CASSIDRTEAFF,TGTGCCAGCAGTATCGACAGGACCGAAGCTTTCTTT
TRBV29-1,few,TRBJ2-7,TRBD2,CRSLIGGAQGEQYF,TGCAGGTCCCTGATCGGGGGGGCCCAGGGTGAGCAGTACTTC
TRBV5-1,few,TRBJ2-5,.,CASSLDLDQETQYF,TGCGCCAGCAGCTTGGACCTGGACCAAGAGACCCAGTACTTC
TRBV6-5,few,TRBJ2-7,TRBD2,CASSSWASGSHEQYF,TGTGCCAGCAGTTCCTGGGCTAGCGGGAGCCACGAGCAGTACTTC
TRBV7-3,many,TRBJ1-1,.,CASSLIGGNTEAFF,TGTGCCAGCAGCTTAATCGGGGGGAACACTGAAGCTTTCTTT
TRBV29-1,few,TRBJ1-4,.,CSVSATPDGKLFF,TGCAGCGTTTCTGCAACCCCCGATGGAAAACTGTTTTTT
TRBV27,.,TRBJ2-5,TRBD2,CASSLSSSGVQETQYF,TGTGCCAGCAGTTTATCGTCTAGCGGGGTCCAAGAGACCCAGTACTTC
TRBV11-1,.,TRBJ2-1,.,CASSSPRSEAYSSYNEQFF,TGTGCCAGCAGCTCCCCTCGTAGTGAGGCCTATAGCTCCTACAATGAGCAGTTCTTC
TRBV12-3/TRBV12-4,.,TRBJ2-3,.,CASRLTWELDTQYF,TGTGCCAGCAGACTCACTTGGGAGCTGGATACGCAGTATTTT
TRBV5-1,few,TRBJ2-2,.,CASRGADTGELFF,TGCGCCAGCAGGGGTGCGGACACCGGGGAGCTGTTTTTT
TRBV15,.,TRBJ2-7,.,CATSAPGIAYEQYF,TGTGCCACCAGCGCCCCCGGGATCGCCTACGAGCAGTACTTC
TRBV4-1,.,TRBJ2-7,TRBD1,CASSLQGIGTGAYEQYF,TGCGCCAGCAGCCTTCAAGGTATCGGGACAGGGGCCTACGAGCAGTACTTC
TRBV20-1,few,TRBJ1-1,.,CSANPPWDGLISANTEAFF,TGCAGTGCTAACCCCCCATGGGATGGACTGATATCGGCGAACACTGAAGCTTTCTTT
TRBV12-3/TRBV12-4,.,TRBJ2-1,TRBD2,CASIGTSGRADEQFF,TGTGCCAGCATCGGGACTAGCGGGAGGGCCGATGAGCAGTTCTTC
TRBV7-2,.,TRBJ2-1,.,CASSLVLATNEQFF,TGTGCCAGCAGCTTAGTACTAGCAACCAATGAGCAGTTCTTC
TRBV20-1,few,TRBJ1-4,.,CSARDLQLRGKLFF,TGCAGTGCTAGAGACCTACAGCTAAGGGGAAAACTGTTTTTT
TRBV7-9,many,TRBJ1-1,.,CASSLSGNTEAFF,TGTGCCAGCAGCTTGTCAGGGAACACTGAAGCTTTCTTT
TRBV20-1,.,TRBJ2-7,TRBD2,CSARSEGLVSEQYF,TGCAGTGCTAGAAGCGAGGGACTAGTCAGCGAGCAGTACTTC
TRBV5-5,many,TRBJ1-2,.,CASTHTALAYGYTF,TGTGCCAGCACCCACACGGCTCTGGCCTATGGCTACACCTTC
TRBV12-3/TRBV12-4,few,TRBJ1-1,.,CASSLANSGEVAFF,TGTGCCAGCAGTTTAGCGAATAGCGGGGAAGTAGCTTTCTTT
TRBV10-3,few,TRBJ2-3,TRBD1,CAITQDREADTQYF,TGTGCCATCACCCAGGACAGGGAGGCAGATACGCAGTATTTT
TRBV6-2/TRBV6-3,few,TRBJ1-1,.,CASSYAGANTEAFF,TGTGCCAGCAGTTACGCGGGGGCAAACACTGAAGCTTTCTTT
TRBV3-1,few,TRBJ2-1,.,CASSQSEGGNEQFF,TGTGCCAGCAGCCAATCGGAGGGAGGTAATGAGCAGTTCTTC
TRBV5-1,few,TRBJ2-2,.,CASSLASSPNTGELFF,TGCGCCAGCAGCTTGGCCAGCTCTCCGAACACCGGGGAGCTGTTTTTT
TRBV4-3,few,TRBJ1-4,TRBD1,CASSPKKDRGREKLFF,TGCGCCAGCAGCCCGAAAAAGGACAGGGGGCGTGAAAAACTGTTTTTT
TRBV7-2,few,TRBJ2-1,.,CASSINTNEQFF,TGTGCCAGCAGCATAAACACCAACGAGCAGTTCTTC
TRBV5-1,many,TRBJ2-1,TRBD2,CASSLVASGSGHNEQFF,TGCGCCAGCAGCTTGGTGGCTAGCGGGAGCGGACACAATGAGCAGTTCTTC
TRBV11-1,.,TRBJ1-4,TRBD1,CASSFFPPLTGDDEKLFF,TGTGCCAGCAGCTTTTTCCCCCCGCTGACAGGGGATGATGAAAAACTGTTTTTT
TRBV20-1,few,TRBJ2-1,TRBD2,CSAYGRGGYNEQFF,TGCAGTGCGTACGGGCGGGGGGGATACAATGAGCAGTTCTTC
TRBV11-1,.,TRBJ2-3,TRBD2,CASSLRTSGGASSTDTQYF,TGTGCCAGCAGCCTCCGGACTAGCGGGGGGGCCTCTTCCACAGATACGCAGTATTTT